Sequencing of this T cell receptor (beta chain) was carried out in a study of blood T cell repertoires in COVID-19. Study details: Researchers got acute and convalescent COVID-19 samples from the United States, Italy and Spain. The cDNA or gDNA used as material had been derived from T cells, B-cell-depleted T cells, or PBMCs.

This clone was observed a few times. The CDR3 runs to 15 residues. The germline V and J ends were trimmed by 0 bases and 6 bases, with 15 bases remaining between them. The V gene's germline CDR1 is MGHRA and CDR2 YSYEKL. The authors' processing: Scientists estimated how many nucleated cells there were by amplifying reference gene primers. Clones were sequenced by immunoSEQ multiplex PCR, and TCRdb holds only the in-frame ones, with some missing. D and trimming come from the DNA, and the V and J calls and clone size come from that table. The sample consists of some 270,000 clones, approximately 90% of them appearing once.

The chain carries TRBV4-1 and TRBJ2-7; D is possibly TRBD1 (5 bases). The sample comprised peripheral blood. The TCR sequence derives from a man aged 25 to 45 with acute or convalescent COVID-19. The CDR3 DNA reads TGCGCCAGCAGCCAAGAGGTGGGCAGGGCGCGCGAGCAGTACTTC. It encodes CASSQEVGRAREQYF.